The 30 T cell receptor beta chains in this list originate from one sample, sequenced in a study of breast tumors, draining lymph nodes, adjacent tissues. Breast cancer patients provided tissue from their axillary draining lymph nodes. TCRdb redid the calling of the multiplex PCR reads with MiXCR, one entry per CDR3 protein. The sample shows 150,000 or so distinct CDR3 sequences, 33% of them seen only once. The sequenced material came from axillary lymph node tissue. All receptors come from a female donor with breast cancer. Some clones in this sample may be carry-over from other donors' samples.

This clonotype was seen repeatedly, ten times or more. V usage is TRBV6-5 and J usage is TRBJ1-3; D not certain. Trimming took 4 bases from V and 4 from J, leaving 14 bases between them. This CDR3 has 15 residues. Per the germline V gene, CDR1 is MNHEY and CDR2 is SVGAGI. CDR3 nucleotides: TGTGCCAGCAGTTCCCCACCCCTCGACGGAAACACCATATATTTT. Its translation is CASSSPPLDGNTIYF.

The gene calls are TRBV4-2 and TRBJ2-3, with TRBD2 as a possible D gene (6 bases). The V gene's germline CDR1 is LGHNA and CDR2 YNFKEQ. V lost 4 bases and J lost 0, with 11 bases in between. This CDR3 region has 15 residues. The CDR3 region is CASSRTGTSTDTQYF. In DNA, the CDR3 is TGTGCCAGCAGCCGGACCGGGACTAGCACAGATACGCAGTATTTT.

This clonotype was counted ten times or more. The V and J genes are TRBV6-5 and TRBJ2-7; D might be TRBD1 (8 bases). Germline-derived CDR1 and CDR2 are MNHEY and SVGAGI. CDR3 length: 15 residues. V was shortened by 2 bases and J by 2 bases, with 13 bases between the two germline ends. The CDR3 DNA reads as TGTGCCAGCAGTTACGGACAGGGACTAACCTACGAGCAGTACTTC. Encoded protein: CASSYGQGLTYEQYF.

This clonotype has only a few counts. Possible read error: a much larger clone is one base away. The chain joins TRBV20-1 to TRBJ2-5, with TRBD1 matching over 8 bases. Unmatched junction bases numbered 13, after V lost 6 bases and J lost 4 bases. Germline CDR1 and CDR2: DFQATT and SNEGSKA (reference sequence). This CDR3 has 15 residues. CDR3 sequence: CSAPRLTGGTETQYF. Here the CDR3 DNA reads TGCAGTGCCCCCCGTCTAACAGGGGGGACAGAGACCCAGTACTTC.

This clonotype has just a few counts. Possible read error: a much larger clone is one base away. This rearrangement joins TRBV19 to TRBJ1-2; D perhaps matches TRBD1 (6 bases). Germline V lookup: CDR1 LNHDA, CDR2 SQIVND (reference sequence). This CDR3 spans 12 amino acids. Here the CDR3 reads CASRPQGYDYTF. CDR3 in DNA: TGTGCCAGTAGGCCACAGGGCTATGACTACACCTTC.

CDR3 nucleotides: TGTGCCAGCAGCGCGGACCTGAGCGAGCAGTACTTC. As protein: CASSADLSEQYF. The chain carries TRBV9 and TRBJ2-7; D uncertain. The CDR3 extends over 12 amino acids. Trimming stripped 3 bases from V and 6 bases from J, with 10 bases between. Germline-derived CDR1 and CDR2 are SGDLS and YYNGEE. Full variable domain (remainder filled in from reference TRBV9 and TRBJ2-7): DSGVTQTPKHLITATGQRVTLRCSPRSGDLSVYWYQQSLDQGLQFLIQYYNGEERAKGNILERFSAQQFPDLHSELNLSSLELGDSALYFCASSADLSEQYFGPGTRLTVT.

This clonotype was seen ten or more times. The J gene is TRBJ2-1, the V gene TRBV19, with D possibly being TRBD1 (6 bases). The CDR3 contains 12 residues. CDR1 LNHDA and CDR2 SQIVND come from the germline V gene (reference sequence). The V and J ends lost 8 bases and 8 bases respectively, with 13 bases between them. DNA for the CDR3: TGTGCCAGTCGTACAGGGCTAGATGAGCAGTTCTTC. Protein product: CASRTGLDEQFF. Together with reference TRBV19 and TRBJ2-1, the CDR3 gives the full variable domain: DGGITQSPKYLFRKEGQNVTLSCEQNLNHDAMYWYRQDPGQGLRLIYYSQIVNDFQKGDIAEGYSVSREKKESFPLTVTSAQKNPTAFYLCASRTGLDEQFFGPGTRLTVL.

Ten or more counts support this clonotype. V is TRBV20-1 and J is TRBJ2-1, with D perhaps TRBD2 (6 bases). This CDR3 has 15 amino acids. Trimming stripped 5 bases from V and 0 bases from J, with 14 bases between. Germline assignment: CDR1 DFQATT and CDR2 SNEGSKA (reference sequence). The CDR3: CSAEPLGSSYNEQFF. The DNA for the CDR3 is TGCAGTGCTGAACCGCTCGGGAGCTCCTACAATGAGCAGTTCTTC.

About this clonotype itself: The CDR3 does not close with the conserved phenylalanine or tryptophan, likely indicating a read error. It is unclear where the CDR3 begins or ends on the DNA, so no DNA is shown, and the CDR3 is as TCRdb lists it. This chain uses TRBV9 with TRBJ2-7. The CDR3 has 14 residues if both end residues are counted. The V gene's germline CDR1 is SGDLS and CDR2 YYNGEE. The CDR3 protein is CASSASGRTYEQSL.

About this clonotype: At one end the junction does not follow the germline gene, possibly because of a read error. This CDR3 is CASSRSETNENLFF. CDR3 in DNA: TGTGCCAGCAGCCGCAGTGAGACTAATGAAAATCTGTTTTTT. The V and J genes are TRBV7-6 and TRBJ1-4; the D is unclear. The CDR3 length is 14 residues. CDR1 is SGHVS, CDR2 FNYEAQ, per germline.

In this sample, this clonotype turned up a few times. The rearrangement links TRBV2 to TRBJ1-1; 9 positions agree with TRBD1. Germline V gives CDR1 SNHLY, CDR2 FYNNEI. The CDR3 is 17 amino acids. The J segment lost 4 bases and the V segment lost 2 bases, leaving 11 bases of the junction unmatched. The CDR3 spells CASSELILGTGFTEAFF. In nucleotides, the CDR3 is TGTGCCAGCAGTGAACTGATTTTGGGGACAGGGTTCACTGAAGCTTTCTTT. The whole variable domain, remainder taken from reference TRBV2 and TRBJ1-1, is EPEVTQTPSHQVTQMGQEVILRCVPISNHLYFYWYRQILGQKVEFLVSFYNNEISEKSEIFDDQFSVERPDGSNFTLKIRSTKLEDSAMYFCASSELILGTGFTEAFFGQGTRLTVV.

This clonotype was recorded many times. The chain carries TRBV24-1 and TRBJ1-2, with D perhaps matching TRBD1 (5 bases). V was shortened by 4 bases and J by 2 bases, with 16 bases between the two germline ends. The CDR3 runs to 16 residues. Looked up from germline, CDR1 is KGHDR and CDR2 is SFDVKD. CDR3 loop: CATSEAPGPSNYGYTF. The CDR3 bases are TGTGCCACCAGTGAAGCCCCGGGACCAAGCAACTATGGCTACACCTTC.

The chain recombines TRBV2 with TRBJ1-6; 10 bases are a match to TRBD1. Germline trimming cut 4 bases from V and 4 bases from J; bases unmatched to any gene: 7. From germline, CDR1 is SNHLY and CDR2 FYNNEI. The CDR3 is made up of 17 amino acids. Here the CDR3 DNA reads TGTGCCAGCAGTGCCAGGGACAGGGGATTTTATAATTCACCCCTCCACTTT. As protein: CASSARDRGFYNSPLHF.

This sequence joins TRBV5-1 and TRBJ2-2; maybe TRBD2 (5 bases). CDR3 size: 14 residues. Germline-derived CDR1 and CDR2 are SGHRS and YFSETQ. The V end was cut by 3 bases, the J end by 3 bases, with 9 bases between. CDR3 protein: CASSSQDYTGELFF. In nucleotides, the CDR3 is TGCGCCAGCAGCTCTCAGGACTACACCGGGGAGCTGTTTTTT.

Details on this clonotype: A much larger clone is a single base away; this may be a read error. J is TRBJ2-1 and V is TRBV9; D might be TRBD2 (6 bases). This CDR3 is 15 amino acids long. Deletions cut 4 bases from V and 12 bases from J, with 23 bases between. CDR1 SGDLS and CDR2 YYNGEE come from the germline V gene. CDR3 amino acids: CASSPAPHPQEGQFF. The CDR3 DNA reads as TGTGCCAGCAGCCCAGCCCCCCACCCACAGGAGGGGCAGTTCTTC. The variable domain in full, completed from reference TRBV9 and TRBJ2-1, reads DSGVTQTPKHLITATGQRVTLRCSPRSGDLSVYWYQQSLDQGLQFLIQYYNGEERAKGNILERFSAQQFPDLHSELNLSSLELGDSALYFCASSPAPHPQEGQFFGPGTRLTVL.

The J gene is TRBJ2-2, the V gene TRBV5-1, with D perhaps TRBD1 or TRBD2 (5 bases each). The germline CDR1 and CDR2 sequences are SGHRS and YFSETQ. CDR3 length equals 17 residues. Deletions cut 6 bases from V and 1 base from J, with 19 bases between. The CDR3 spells CASNHTPGRMNTGELFF. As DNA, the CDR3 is TGCGCCAGCAACCATACACCGGGACGGATGAACACCGGGGAGCTGTTTTTT.

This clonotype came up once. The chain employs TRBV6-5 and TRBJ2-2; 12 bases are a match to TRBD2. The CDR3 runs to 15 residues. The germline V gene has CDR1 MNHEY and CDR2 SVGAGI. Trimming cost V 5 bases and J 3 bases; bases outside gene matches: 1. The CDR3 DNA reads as TGTGCCAGCAGTCGACTAGCGGGGGACACCGGGGAGCTGTTTTTT. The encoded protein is CASSRLAGDTGELFF.

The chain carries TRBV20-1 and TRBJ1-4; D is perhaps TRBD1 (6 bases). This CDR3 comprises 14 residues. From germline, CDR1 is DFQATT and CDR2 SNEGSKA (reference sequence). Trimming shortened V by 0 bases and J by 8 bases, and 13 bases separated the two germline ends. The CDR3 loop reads CSARDLAGDEKLFF. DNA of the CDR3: TGCAGTGCTAGAGATCTGGCAGGGGACGAAAAACTGTTTTTT.

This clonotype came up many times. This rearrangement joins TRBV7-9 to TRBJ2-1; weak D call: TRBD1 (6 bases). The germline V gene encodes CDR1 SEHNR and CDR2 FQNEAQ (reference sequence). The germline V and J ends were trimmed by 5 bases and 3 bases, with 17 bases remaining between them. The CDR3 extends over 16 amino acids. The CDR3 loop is CASSQIGQGYYNEQFF. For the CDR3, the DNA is TGTGCCAGCAGCCAGATTGGGCAGGGGTACTACAATGAGCAGTTCTTC.

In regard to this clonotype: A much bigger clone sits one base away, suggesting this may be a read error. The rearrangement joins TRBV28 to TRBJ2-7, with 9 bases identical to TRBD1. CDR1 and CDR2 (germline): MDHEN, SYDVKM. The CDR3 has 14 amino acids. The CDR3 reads CASRRDRERNEQHF. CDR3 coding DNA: TGTGCCAGTCGGAGGGACAGGGAAAGGAACGAGCAGCACTTC. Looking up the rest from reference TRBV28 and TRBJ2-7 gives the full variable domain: DVKVTQSSRYLVKRTGEKVFLECVQDMDHENMFWYRQDPGLGLRLIYFSYDVKMKEKGDIPEGYSVSREKKERFSLILESASTNQTSMYLCASRRDRERNEQHFGPGTRLTVT.

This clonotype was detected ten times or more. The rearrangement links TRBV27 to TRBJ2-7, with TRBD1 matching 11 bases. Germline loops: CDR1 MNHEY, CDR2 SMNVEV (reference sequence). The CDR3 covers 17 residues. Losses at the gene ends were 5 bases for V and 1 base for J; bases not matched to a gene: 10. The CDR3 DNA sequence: TGTGCCAGCAGTCGCTTGCGGACAGGGGGCAGATCCTACGAGCAGTACTTC. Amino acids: CASSRLRTGGRSYEQYF.

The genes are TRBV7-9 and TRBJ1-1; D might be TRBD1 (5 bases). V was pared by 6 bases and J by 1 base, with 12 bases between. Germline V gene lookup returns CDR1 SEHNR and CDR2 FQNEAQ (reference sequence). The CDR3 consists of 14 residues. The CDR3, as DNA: TGTGCCAGCAGGGCCGGGGACCGGAACACTGAAGCTTTCTTT. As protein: CASRAGDRNTEAFF.

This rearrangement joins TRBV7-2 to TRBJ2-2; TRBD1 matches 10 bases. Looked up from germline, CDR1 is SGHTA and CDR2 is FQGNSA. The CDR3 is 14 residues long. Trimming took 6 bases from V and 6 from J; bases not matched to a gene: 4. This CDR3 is CASRRTGGAGELFF. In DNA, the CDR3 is TGTGCCAGCAGAAGGACAGGGGGTGCCGGGGAGCTGTTTTTT.

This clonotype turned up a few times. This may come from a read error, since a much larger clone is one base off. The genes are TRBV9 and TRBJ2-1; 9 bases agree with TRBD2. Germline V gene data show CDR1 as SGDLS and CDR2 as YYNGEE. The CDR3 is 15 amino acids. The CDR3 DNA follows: TGTGCCAGCAGCGCCCAAGCGGGAGGTTACAATGAGCCGTTCTTC. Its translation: CASSAQAGGYNEPFF. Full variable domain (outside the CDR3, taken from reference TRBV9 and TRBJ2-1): DSGVTQTPKHLITATGQRVTLRCSPRSGDLSVYWYQQSLDQGLQFLIQYYNGEERAKGNILERFSAQQFPDLHSELNLSSLELGDSALYFCASSAQAGGYNEPFFGPGTRLTVL.

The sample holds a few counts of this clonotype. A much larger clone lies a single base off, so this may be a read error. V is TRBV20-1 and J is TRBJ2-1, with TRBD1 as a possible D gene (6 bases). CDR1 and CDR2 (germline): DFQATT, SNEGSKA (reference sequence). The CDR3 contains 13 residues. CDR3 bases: TGCAGTGCACCCACCGGGACAACTAATGCGCAGTTCTTC. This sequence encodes CSAPTGTTNAQFF.

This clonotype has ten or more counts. The CDR3 sequence is CASSLGGSSNTGELFF. The CDR3, as DNA: TGCGCCAGCAGCTTGGGTGGTTCCTCGAACACCGGGGAGCTGTTTTTT. The chain is built from TRBV5-1 and TRBJ2-2; D remains ambiguous. Germline V gives CDR1 SGHRS, CDR2 YFSETQ. This CDR3 spans 16 amino acids. Trimming took 0 bases from V and 0 from J, leaving 9 bases between them. The variable domain in full, completed from reference TRBV5-1 and TRBJ2-2, reads KAGVTQTPRYLIKTRGQQVTLSCSPISGHRSVSWYQQTPGQGLQFLFEYFSETQRNKGNFPGRFSGRQFSNSRSEMNVSTLELGDSALYLCASSLGGSSNTGELFFGEGSRLTVL.

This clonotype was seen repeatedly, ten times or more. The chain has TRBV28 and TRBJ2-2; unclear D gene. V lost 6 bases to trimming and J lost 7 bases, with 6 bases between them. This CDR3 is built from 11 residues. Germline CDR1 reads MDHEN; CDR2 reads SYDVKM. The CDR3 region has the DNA TGTGCCAGCAGCCCGTACGGGGAGCTGTTTTTT. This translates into CASSPYGELFF.

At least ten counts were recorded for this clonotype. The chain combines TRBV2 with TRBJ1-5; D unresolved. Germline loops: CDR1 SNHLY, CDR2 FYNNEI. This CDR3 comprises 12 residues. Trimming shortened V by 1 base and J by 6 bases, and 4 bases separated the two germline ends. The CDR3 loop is CASSEGAQPQHF. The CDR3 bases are TGTGCCAGCAGTGAAGGGGCTCAGCCCCAGCATTTT.

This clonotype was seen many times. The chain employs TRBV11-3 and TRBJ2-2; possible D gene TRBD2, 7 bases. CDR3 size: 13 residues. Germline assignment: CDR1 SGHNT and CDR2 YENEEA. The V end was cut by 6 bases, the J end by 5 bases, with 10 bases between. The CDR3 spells CASRQGGTGELFF. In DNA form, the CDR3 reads TGTGCCAGCAGACAGGGAGGGACCGGGGAGCTGTTTTTT.

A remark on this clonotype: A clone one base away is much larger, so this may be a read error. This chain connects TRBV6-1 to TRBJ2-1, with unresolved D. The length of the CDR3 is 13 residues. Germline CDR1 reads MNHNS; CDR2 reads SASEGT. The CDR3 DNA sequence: TGTGCCTCAAAGGTGGGCTCCTACAATAAGCAGTTCTTC. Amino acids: CASKVGSYNKQFF.